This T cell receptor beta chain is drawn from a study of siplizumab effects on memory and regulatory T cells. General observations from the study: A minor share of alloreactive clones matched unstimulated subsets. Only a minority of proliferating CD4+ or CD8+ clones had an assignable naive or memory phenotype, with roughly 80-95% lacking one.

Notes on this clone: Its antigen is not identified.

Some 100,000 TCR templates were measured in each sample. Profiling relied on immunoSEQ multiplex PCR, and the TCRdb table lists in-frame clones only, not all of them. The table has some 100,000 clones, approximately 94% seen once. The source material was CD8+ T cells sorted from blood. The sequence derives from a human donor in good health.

In DNA form, the CDR3 reads TGTGCCAGCAGCACACTCAATAGCAATCAGCCCCAGCATTTT. This gives the protein CASSTLNSNQPQHF. The J gene is TRBJ1-5, the V gene TRBV5-6; D is undetermined. Trimming left V 4 bases short and J 0 bases short, with 8 bases between. The CDR3 runs 14 residues. Germline V lookup: CDR1 SGHDT, CDR2 YYEEEE.